What follows is one TCR beta chain and its context. As yet, its antigen is unknown. This entry is derived from a study of CD8+ T cells in alopecia areata. Study-level findings and limits: Baseline CD8+ expansion's link to response remains uncertain, as there was one nonresponder.

Documented treatment: oral pan-JAK inhibitor, 5-10 mg twice daily. The CDR3 is made up of 16 amino acids. Germline assignment: CDR1 SGHVS and CDR2 FQNEAQ. The ends were cut back, 5 bases at V and 1 base at J, with 16 bases in the middle. Extracted RNA was reverse transcribed, and the resulting cDNA served as sequencing template. The protocol was immunoSEQ multiplex PCR, while the TCRdb copy is restricted to in-frame clones and leaves out a portion. The profile shows 150,000 or so clones, roughly 50% of them singletons. This clonotype originated in a human donor with alopecia areata. This sample comprised CD8+ T cells sorted from blood, obtained at week 4, from a patient treated with tofacitinib. The chain employs TRBV7-8 and TRBJ2-3; the D gene is possibly TRBD2 (5 bases). The CDR3 nucleotides read TGTGCCAGCAGCGCCCTTGAGGGAATCCGCACAGATACGCAGTATTTT. Encoded protein: CASSALEGIRTDTQYF. Supplemented by reference TRBV7-8 and TRBJ2-3, the full variable domain reads GAGVSQSPRYKVAKRGQDVALRCDPISGHVSLFWYQQALGQGPEFLTYFQNEAQLDKSGLPSDRFFAERPEGSVSTLKIQRTQQEDSAVYLCASSALEGIRTDTQYFGPGTRLTVL.